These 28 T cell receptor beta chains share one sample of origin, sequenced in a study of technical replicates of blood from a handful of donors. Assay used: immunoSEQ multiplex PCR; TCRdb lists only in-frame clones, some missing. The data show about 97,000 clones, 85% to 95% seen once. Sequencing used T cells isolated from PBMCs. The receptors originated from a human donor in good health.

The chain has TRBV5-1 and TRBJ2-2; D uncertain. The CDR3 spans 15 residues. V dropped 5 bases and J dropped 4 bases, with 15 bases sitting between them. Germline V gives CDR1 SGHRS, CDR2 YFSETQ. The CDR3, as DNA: TGCGCCAGCAGTTCAACCCGGGTTAGCACCGGGGAGCTGTTTTTT. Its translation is CASSSTRVSTGELFF. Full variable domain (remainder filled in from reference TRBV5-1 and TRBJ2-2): KAGVTQTPRYLIKTRGQQVTLSCSPISGHRSVSWYQQTPGQGLQFLFEYFSETQRNKGNFPGRFSGRQFSNSRSEMNVSTLELGDSALYLCASSSTRVSTGELFFGEGSRLTVL.

Here the CDR3 DNA reads TGTGCCAGCAGCTCCAGACAGGGTTGGACCGGGGAGCTGTTTTTT. Protein sequence: CASSSRQGWTGELFF. The V call is TRBV9, the J call TRBJ2-2, with 7 bases aligning to TRBD1. Germline V gene data show CDR1 as SGDLS and CDR2 as YYNGEE. V was pared by 4 bases and J by 5 bases, with 8 bases of the junction left unmatched. The CDR3 is 15 amino acids.

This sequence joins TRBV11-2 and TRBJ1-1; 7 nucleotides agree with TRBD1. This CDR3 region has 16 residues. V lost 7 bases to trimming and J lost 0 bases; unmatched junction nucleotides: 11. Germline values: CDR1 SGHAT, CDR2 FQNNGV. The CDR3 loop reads CASTRGYSRVNTEAFF. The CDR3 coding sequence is TGTGCCAGCACCAGGGGGTACAGCAGGGTGAACACTGAAGCTTTCTTT.

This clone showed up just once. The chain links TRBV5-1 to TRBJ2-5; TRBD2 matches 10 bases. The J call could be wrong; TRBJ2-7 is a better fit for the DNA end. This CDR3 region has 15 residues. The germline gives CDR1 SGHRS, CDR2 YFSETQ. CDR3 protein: CASSPGLAISNEQYF. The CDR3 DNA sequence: TGCGCCAGCAGCCCGGGACTAGCGATATCTAACGAGCAGTACTTC.

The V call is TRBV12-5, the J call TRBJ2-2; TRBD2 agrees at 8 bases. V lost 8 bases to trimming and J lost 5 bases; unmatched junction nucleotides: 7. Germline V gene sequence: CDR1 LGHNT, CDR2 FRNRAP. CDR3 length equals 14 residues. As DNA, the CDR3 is TGTGCTAGTCTTGGGGCTAGCGGGACCGGGGAGCTGTTTTTT. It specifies CASLGASGTGELFF.

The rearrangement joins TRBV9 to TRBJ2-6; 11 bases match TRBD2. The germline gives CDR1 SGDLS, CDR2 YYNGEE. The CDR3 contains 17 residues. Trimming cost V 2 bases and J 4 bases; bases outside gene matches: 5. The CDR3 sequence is CASSVGSSGRGANVLTF. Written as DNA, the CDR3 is TGTGCCAGCAGCGTTGGGTCTAGCGGGAGGGGGGCCAACGTCCTGACTTTC.

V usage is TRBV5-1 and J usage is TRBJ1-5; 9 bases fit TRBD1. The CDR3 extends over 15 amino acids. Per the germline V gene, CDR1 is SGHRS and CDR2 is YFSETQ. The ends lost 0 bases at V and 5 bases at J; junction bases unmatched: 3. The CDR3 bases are TGCGCCAGCAGCTTGGCGGGACAGGGCCATCAGCCCCAGCATTTT. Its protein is CASSLAGQGHQPQHF.

This chain's CDR3 is CASSGQMMNTEAFF. As DNA, the CDR3 is TGTGCCAGCAGTGGACAGATGATGAACACTGAAGCTTTCTTT. The V gene is TRBV25-1, the J gene TRBJ1-1; maybe TRBD1 (5 bases). V lost 4 bases and J lost 0, with 9 bases in between. The CDR3 loop spans 14 amino acids. The germline gives CDR1 MGHDK, CDR2 SYGVNS.

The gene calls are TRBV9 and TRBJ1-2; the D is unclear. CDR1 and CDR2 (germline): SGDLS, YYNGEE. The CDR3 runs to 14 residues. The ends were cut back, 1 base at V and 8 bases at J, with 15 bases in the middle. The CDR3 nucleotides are TGTGCCAGCAGCGTACCAGGTTCGGCGGGGGGCTACACCTTC. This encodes CASSVPGSAGGYTF.

The CDR3 sequence: CASSNTGGGYGYTF. DNA of the CDR3: TGTGCCAGCAGCAACACAGGGGGGGGGTATGGCTACACCTTC. J is TRBJ1-2 and V is TRBV6-5, with 8 bases lining up with TRBD1. Germline CDR1 reads MNHEY; CDR2 reads SVGAGI. This CDR3 has 14 amino acids. V lost 6 bases and J lost 5; bases outside the gene matches: 8.

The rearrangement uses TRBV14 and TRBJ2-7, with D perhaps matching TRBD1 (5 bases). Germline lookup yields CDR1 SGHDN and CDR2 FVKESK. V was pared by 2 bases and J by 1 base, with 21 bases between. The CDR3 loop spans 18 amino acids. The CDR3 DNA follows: TGTGCCAGCAGCCAACTGGGAATTGCAGGGCTAATTTCCTACGAGCAGTACTTC. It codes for CASSQLGIAGLISYEQYF.

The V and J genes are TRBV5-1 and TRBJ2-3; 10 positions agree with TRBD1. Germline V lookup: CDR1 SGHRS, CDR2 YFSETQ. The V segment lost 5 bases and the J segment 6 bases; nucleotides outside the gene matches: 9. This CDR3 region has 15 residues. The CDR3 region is CASRMGDRGGDTQYF. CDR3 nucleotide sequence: TGCGCCAGCAGAATGGGGGACAGGGGCGGCGATACGCAGTATTTT.

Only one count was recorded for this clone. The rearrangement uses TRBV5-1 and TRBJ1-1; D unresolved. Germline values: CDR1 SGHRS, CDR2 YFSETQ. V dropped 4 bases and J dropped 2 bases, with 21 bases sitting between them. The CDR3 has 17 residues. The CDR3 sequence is CASSPKDFQQSNTEAFF. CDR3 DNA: TGCGCCAGCAGCCCCAAGGACTTCCAACAGAGTAACACTGAAGCTTTCTTT.

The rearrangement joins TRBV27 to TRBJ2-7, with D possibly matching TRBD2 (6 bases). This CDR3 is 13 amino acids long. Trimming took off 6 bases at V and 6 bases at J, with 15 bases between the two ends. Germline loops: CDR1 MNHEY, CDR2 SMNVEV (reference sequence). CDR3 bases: TGTGCCAGCAGCTGGACCGCGACTAGCGAGCAGTACTTC. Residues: CASSWTATSEQYF.

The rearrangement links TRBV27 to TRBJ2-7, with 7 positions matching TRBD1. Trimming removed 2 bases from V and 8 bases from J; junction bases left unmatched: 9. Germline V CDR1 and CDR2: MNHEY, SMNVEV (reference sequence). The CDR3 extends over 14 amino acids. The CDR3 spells CASSLGTEVFKQYF. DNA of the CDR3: TGTGCCAGCAGTTTAGGGACAGAGGTCTTCAAGCAGTACTTC.

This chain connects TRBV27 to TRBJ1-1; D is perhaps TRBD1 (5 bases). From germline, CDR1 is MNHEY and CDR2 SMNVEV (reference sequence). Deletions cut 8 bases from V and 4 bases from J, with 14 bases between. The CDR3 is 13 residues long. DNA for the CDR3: TGTGCCAGCTCCCAGGGTGGTCGCACTGAAGCTTTCTTT. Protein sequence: CASSQGGRTEAFF.

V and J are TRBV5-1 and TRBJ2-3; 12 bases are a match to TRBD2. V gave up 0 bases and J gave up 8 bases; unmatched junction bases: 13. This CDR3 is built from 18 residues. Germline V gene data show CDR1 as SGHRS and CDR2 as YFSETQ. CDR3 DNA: TGCGCCAGCAGCTTGGCCTATGGACTAGCGGGAAGTACGGGTACGCAGTATTTT. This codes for CASSLAYGLAGSTGTQYF.

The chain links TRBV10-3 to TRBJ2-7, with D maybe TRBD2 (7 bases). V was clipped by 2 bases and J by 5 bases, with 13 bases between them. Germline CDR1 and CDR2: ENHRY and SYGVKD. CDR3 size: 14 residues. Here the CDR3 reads CAISEGGATDEQYF. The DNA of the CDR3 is TGTGCCATCAGTGAGGGGGGGGCTACCGACGAGCAGTACTTC.

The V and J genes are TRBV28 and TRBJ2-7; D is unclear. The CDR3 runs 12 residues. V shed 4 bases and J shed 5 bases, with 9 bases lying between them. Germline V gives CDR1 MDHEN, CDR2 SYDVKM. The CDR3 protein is CASSYQLNEQYF. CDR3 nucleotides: TGTGCCAGCAGTTATCAGTTAAACGAGCAGTACTTC.

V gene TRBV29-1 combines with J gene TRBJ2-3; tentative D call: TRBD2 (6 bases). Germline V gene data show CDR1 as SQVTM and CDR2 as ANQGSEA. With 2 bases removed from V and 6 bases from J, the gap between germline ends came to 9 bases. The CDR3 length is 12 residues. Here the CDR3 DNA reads TGCAGCGTTGAATGGAGGGATGATACGCAGTATTTT. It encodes CSVEWRDDTQYF.

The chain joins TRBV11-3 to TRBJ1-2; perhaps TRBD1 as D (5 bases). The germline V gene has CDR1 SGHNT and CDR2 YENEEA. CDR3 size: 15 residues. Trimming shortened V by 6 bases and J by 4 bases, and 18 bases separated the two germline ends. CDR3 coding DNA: TGTGCCAGCAGTCACGGGGAGGGGACGAGCTATGGCTACACCTTC. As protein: CASSHGEGTSYGYTF.

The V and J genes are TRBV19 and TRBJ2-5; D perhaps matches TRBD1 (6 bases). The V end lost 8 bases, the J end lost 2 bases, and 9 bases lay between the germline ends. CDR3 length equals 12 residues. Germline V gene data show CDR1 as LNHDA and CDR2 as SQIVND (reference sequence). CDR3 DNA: TGTGCCAGTGCACAGGGACAAGAGACCCAGTACTTC. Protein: CASAQGQETQYF.

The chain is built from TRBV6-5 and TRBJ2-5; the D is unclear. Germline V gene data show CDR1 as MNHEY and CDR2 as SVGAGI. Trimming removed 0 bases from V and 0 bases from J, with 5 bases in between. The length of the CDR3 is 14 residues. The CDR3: CASSYSSNQETQYF. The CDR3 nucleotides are TGTGCCAGCAGTTACTCGAGCAACCAAGAGACCCAGTACTTC.

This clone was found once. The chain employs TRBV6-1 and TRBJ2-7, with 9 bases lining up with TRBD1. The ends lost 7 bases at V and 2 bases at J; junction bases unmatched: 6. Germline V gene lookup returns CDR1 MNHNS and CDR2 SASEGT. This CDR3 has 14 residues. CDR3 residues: CASMETGGPYEQYF. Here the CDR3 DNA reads TGTGCCAGCATGGAAACAGGGGGCCCCTACGAGCAGTACTTC.

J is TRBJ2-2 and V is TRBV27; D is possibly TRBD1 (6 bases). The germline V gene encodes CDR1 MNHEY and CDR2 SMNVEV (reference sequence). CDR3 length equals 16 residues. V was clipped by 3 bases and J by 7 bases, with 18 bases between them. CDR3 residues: CASSFLDRILIGELFF. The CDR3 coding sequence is TGTGCCAGCAGTTTTCTGGACAGAATTTTGATCGGGGAGCTGTTTTTT.

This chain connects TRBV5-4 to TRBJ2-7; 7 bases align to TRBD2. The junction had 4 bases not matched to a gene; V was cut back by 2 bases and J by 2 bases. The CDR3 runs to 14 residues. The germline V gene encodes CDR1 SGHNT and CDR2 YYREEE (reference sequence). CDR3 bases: TGTGCCAGCAGCTTTCTAGGACTAGCCTACGAGCAGTACTTC. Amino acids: CASSFLGLAYEQYF.

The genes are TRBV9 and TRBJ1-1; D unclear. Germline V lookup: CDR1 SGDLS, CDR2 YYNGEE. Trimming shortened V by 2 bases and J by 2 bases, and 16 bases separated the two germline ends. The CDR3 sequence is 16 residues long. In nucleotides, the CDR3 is TGTGCCAGCAGCGTCGAATCTGGGCTGTATAACACTGAAGCTTTCTTT. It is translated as CASSVESGLYNTEAFF.

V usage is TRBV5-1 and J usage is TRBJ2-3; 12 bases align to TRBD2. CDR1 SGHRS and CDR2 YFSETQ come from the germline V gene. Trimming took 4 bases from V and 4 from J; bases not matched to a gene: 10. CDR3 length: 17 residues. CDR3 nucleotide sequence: TGCGCCAGCAGCGGACCGGGACTAGCGGGTATACCAGATACGCAGTATTTT. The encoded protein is CASSGPGLAGIPDTQYF. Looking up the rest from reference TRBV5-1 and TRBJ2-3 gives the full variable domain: KAGVTQTPRYLIKTRGQQVTLSCSPISGHRSVSWYQQTPGQGLQFLFEYFSETQRNKGNFPGRFSGRQFSNSRSEMNVSTLELGDSALYLCASSGPGLAGIPDTQYFGPGTRLTVL.